The 27 T cell receptor beta chains given below trace back to one sample, sequenced in a study of cytomegalovirus exposure and HLA in healthy donors. The study ran its PCR with 60 Vbeta and 13 Jbeta primers. Profiling relied on immunoSEQ multiplex PCR, and the TCRdb table lists in-frame clones only, not all of them. In all, the sample yields 160,000 or so clones. The specimen sequenced was PBMCs. Every receptor here comes from a man younger than 40 in good health and CMV-seronegative.

CDR3 region: CASSRKQGPTEQYF. DNA of the CDR3: TGTGCCAGCAGCCGGAAACAGGGCCCTACAGAGCAGTACTTC. This rearrangement joins TRBV5-4 to TRBJ2-7, with a weak D call TRBD1 (6 bases). Germline values: CDR1 SGHNT, CDR2 YYREEE (reference sequence). The CDR3 totals 14 residues. Trimming shortened V by 4 bases and J by 7 bases, and 18 bases separated the two germline ends.

The chain has TRBV5-1 and TRBJ2-1; TRBD2 agrees at 8 bases. The CDR3 covers 16 residues. J was trimmed by 8 bases and V by 0 bases; bases with no gene match: 10. Germline V gene sequence: CDR1 SGHRS, CDR2 YFSETQ. CDR3 in DNA: TGCGCCAGCAGCTTGGCGTTGAGCGGGAGTTGGGATGAGCAGTTCTTC. It specifies CASSLALSGSWDEQFF.

The chain is built from TRBV5-1 and TRBJ1-3, with 7 bases identical to TRBD1. From germline, CDR1 is SGHRS and CDR2 YFSETQ. V shed 4 bases, J shed 4 bases, and the junction held 11 bases outside the gene matches. CDR3 size: 16 residues. This CDR3 is CASSPAPTGWGNTIYF. CDR3 nucleotides: TGCGCCAGCAGCCCGGCCCCGACAGGGTGGGGAAACACCATATATTTT.

The chain uses TRBV5-1 and TRBJ2-7, with D unclear. Per germline, CDR1 SGHRS and CDR2 YFSETQ. This CDR3 has 12 residues. V was pared by 1 base and J by 1 base, with 3 bases between. For the CDR3, the DNA is TGCGCCAGCAGCTTGACATCCTACGAGCAGTACTTC. Residues: CASSLTSYEQYF.

The gene calls are TRBV6-5 and TRBJ2-3; possibly TRBD2 for D (5 bases). Germline CDR1 and CDR2: MNHEY and SVGAGI. This CDR3 has 14 amino acids. V lost 6 bases and J lost 6, with 16 bases in between. CDR3 amino acids: CASRASWIRDTQYF. CDR3 sequence (DNA): TGTGCCAGCAGAGCTAGCTGGATCAGGGATACGCAGTATTTT.

The chain is built from TRBV18 and TRBJ1-1, with a possible D match to TRBD1 (5 bases). The CDR3 loop spans 12 amino acids. Trimming removed 2 bases at V and 7 bases at J, with 8 bases between. The germline V gene encodes CDR1 KGHSH and CDR2 LQKENI. The CDR3 DNA reads TGTGCCAGCTCACCATGGGGCTTTGAAGCTTTCTTT. Protein: CASSPWGFEAFF.

The V gene is TRBV16, the J gene TRBJ2-3; no clear D gene. Germline assignment: CDR1 KGHSY and CDR2 FQNENV. This CDR3 has 13 amino acids. V was shortened by 8 bases and J by 2 bases, with 11 bases between the two germline ends. In nucleotides, the CDR3 is TGTGCCAGCGGAGACGGTCACACAGATACGCAGTATTTT. Its translation: CASGDGHTDTQYF.

The rearrangement joins TRBV11-3 to TRBJ2-6; maybe TRBD2 (5 bases). The CDR3 extends over 15 amino acids. Trimming took 2 bases from V and 2 from J, leaving 7 bases between them. Germline V CDR1 and CDR2: SGHNT, YENEEA. CDR3 sequence (DNA): TGTGCCAGCAGCTTACGGGGAACTGGGGCCAACGTCCTGACTTTC. Its protein product is CASSLRGTGANVLTF.

The chain joins TRBV10-3 to TRBJ1-1, with a weak D call TRBD1 (5 bases). CDR1 is ENHRY, CDR2 SYGVKD, per germline. CDR3 length: 14 residues. V dropped 4 bases and J dropped 4 bases, with 13 bases sitting between them. CDR3 region: CAISGRGAGTEAFF. The CDR3, as DNA: TGTGCCATCAGTGGGCGGGGCGCGGGCACTGAAGCTTTCTTT.

V gene TRBV5-8 combines with J gene TRBJ2-1, with no clear D. V lost 2 bases and J lost 9, with 6 bases in between. The germline V gene encodes CDR1 SGHTS and CDR2 YDEGEE. The CDR3 contains 11 residues. In DNA form, the CDR3 reads TGTGCCAGCAGCTTTACAATTGAGCAGTTCTTC. As protein: CASSFTIEQFF.

This rearrangement joins TRBV5-4 to TRBJ1-2, with TRBD1 as a possible D gene (5 bases). From germline, CDR1 is SGHNT and CDR2 YYREEE (reference sequence). The CDR3 loop spans 14 amino acids. Trimming pared 3 bases from V and 7 bases from J, leaving 16 bases between. In DNA, the CDR3 is TGTGCCAGCAGCTCCCCGGGGGGGGTAGGTGGCTACACCTTC. Translating gives CASSSPGGVGGYTF.

The chain uses TRBV9 and TRBJ1-1, with D perhaps TRBD1 (5 bases). V was trimmed by 3 bases and J by 0 bases, leaving 6 bases between them. This CDR3 spans 13 amino acids. The germline V gene encodes CDR1 SGDLS and CDR2 YYNGEE. In nucleotides, the CDR3 is TGTGCCAGCAGCGCAGGGATGAACACTGAAGCTTTCTTT. Amino acids: CASSAGMNTEAFF.

The chain recombines TRBV5-1 with TRBJ2-1, with 11 bases that match TRBD1. This CDR3 comprises 14 residues. Trimming took 3 bases from V and 13 from J; bases not matched to a gene: 9. CDR1 SGHRS and CDR2 YFSETQ come from the germline V gene. The CDR3 DNA reads as TGCGCCAGCAGCTCCTCCGGGACAGGGGGAATCCAGTTCTTC. It yields the protein CASSSSGTGGIQFF.

The gene calls are TRBV10-3 and TRBJ1-6, with 10 bases that match TRBD1. The germline V gene encodes CDR1 ENHRY and CDR2 SYGVKD. This CDR3 is built from 16 residues. V gave up 4 bases and J gave up 11 bases; unmatched junction bases: 11. The DNA of the CDR3 is TGTGCCATCAGTGGGGGACAGGGGATGTATCTAACACCCCTCCACTTT. Protein: CAISGGQGMYLTPLHF.

This chain joins TRBV5-1 and TRBJ1-1; 7 nucleotides agree with TRBD1. CDR1 SGHRS and CDR2 YFSETQ come from the germline V gene. Germline trimming cut 2 bases from V and 3 bases from J; bases unmatched to any gene: 7. This CDR3 has 15 residues. The CDR3 sequence is CASSFGTGEDTEAFF. Written as DNA, the CDR3 is TGCGCCAGCAGCTTCGGTACAGGGGAAGACACTGAAGCTTTCTTT.

This rearrangement joins TRBV10-3 to TRBJ1-4, with 8 bases identical to TRBD1. The germline CDR1 and CDR2 sequences are ENHRY and SYGVKD. V lost 5 bases and J lost 0; bases outside the gene matches: 5. CDR3 length equals 16 residues. CDR3 sequence reads: CAISRTGLATNEKLFF. DNA of the CDR3: TGTGCCATCAGTCGGACAGGGCTTGCAACTAATGAAAAACTGTTTTTT.

V and J are TRBV7-3 and TRBJ1-1, with TRBD1 identical over 9 bases. With V trimmed by 5 bases and J by 0 bases, 7 bases remained unmatched. CDR3 length: 16 residues. Per germline, CDR1 SGHTA and CDR2 FQGTGA. CDR3 nucleotide sequence: TGTGCCAGCAGCCAAACAGGGGGCATAGTGAACACTGAAGCTTTCTTT. It yields the protein CASSQTGGIVNTEAFF.

This chain links TRBV7-7 with TRBJ2-2; 8 bases align to TRBD2. J was trimmed by 5 bases and V by 3 bases; bases with no gene match: 2. The CDR3 runs 14 residues. Germline CDR1 and CDR2: SSHAT and FNYEAQ (reference sequence). CDR3 nucleotides: TGTGCCAGCAGCTTTAGCGGGAAGACCGGGGAGCTGTTTTTT. Translation gives CASSFSGKTGELFF. Complete variable domain (other parts from reference TRBV7-7 and TRBJ2-2): GAGVSQSPRYKVTKRGQDVTLRCDPISSHATLYWYQQALGQGPEFLTYFNYEAQPDKSGLPSDRFSAERPEGSISTLTIQRTEQRDSAMYRCASSFSGKTGELFFGEGSRLTVL.

The gene calls are TRBV9 and TRBJ2-5; 10 bases map to TRBD2. The V and J ends lost 0 bases and 3 bases, in that order; junction bases with no gene match: 5. CDR1 and CDR2 from the germline V gene are SGDLS and YYNGEE. CDR3 length: 16 amino acids. CDR3 in amino acids: CASSVGGLAGEETQYF. The DNA of the CDR3 is TGTGCCAGCAGCGTAGGTGGCCTAGCGGGAGAAGAGACCCAGTACTTC.

The genes are TRBV19 and TRBJ1-2, with 10 bases that match TRBD1. V was clipped by 6 bases and J by 8 bases; unmatched bases: 9. The CDR3 is 14 residues long. The germline CDR1 and CDR2 sequences are LNHDA and SQIVND (reference sequence). The CDR3 DNA is TGTGCCAGTAGACTTGGGGACAGGGGCCGCGGCTACACCTTC. Translating gives CASRLGDRGRGYTF.

This rearrangement joins TRBV19 to TRBJ1-5; 8 bases line up with TRBD1. Trimming took 3 bases from V and 6 from J; bases not matched to a gene: 7. The CDR3 is made up of 15 amino acids. Germline lookup yields CDR1 LNHDA and CDR2 SQIVND (reference sequence). CDR3 in DNA: TGTGCCAGTAGTATGGACGGACAGGGCCCTCAGCCCCAGCATTTT. Translated: CASSMDGQGPQPQHF.

This sequence joins TRBV28 and TRBJ2-3; a weak D match, TRBD1 (7 bases). Trimming shortened V by 2 bases and J by 2 bases, and 11 bases separated the two germline ends. Germline assignment: CDR1 MDHEN and CDR2 SYDVKM. The CDR3 length is 15 residues. CDR3 in amino acids: CASSLQGGFTDTQYF. Written as DNA, the CDR3 is TGTGCCAGCAGTTTACAGGGGGGTTTCACAGATACGCAGTATTTT.

The chain combines TRBV6-1 with TRBJ1-2, with TRBD1 matching 7 bases. CDR3 length: 13 amino acids. Per germline, CDR1 MNHNS and CDR2 SASEGT. Unmatched junction bases numbered 6, after V lost 8 bases and J lost 3 bases. CDR3 sequence: CASQSTGDYGYTF. The CDR3 nucleotides read TGTGCCAGCCAATCAACAGGGGACTATGGCTACACCTTC.

The V and J genes are TRBV30 and TRBJ2-3, with 9 bases fitting TRBD2. The CDR3 runs to 13 residues. The V segment lost 5 bases and the J segment 6 bases; nucleotides outside the gene matches: 6. The germline CDR1 and CDR2 sequences are GTSNPN and SVGIG (reference sequence). CDR3: CAWRTSAADTQYF. In DNA, the CDR3 is TGTGCCTGGCGGACTAGCGCGGCGGATACGCAGTATTTT.

This chain uses TRBV5-1 with TRBJ1-2; 10 bases are a match to TRBD1. This CDR3 has 19 residues. CDR1 SGHRS and CDR2 YFSETQ come from the germline V gene. V lost 3 bases and J lost 6; bases outside the gene matches: 20. DNA of the CDR3: TGCGCCAGCAGCTCAGAACATTGGACAGGGGGGGGCATAGGGAATGGCTACACCTTC. It specifies CASSSEHWTGGGIGNGYTF.

V gene TRBV28 combines with J gene TRBJ2-6; D uncertain. The CDR3 is 16 amino acids. Germline-derived CDR1 and CDR2 are MDHEN and SYDVKM. V was cut by 4 bases and J by 0 bases, with 10 bases left in between. The CDR3 coding sequence is TGTGCCAGCAGTTCCCTCTTTAGCTCTGGGGCCAACGTCCTGACTTTC. Its translation is CASSSLFSSGANVLTF.

The chain links TRBV6-1 to TRBJ1-1; no firm D call. V shed 0 bases and J shed 5 bases, with 7 bases lying between them. Germline CDR1 MNHNS, CDR2 SASEGT. The CDR3 has 13 residues. CDR3 protein: CASSEARRTEAFF. In nucleotides, the CDR3 is TGTGCCAGCAGTGAAGCACGGAGAACTGAAGCTTTCTTT.